This T cell receptor beta chain was recorded in a study of T-cell reconstitution after alpha-beta-depleted transplantation in children. Study-level points and caveats: Among T cells one year after transplant, newly produced cells accounted for most counts and diversity. Reportedly, roughly two months post-transplant, alpha-beta T cells arose from several hundred expanded graft clones. Certain patients had high TCRbeta diversity at day 60, and it came from recipient T cells and thymic progenitors that survived.

Library preparation (for TCRbeta) was performed with unique molecular identifiers. Each CDR3 protein is one row after TCRdb ran MiXCR on the PCR reads. In the table there are approximately 520,000 distinct CDR3 sequences, roughly 11% of which are singletons. The CDR3 runs 15 residues. V dropped 2 bases and J dropped 9 bases, with 14 bases sitting between them. On this clonotype itself: Its cognate antigen is unknown.

The source material was PBMCs, mostly from graft donor cells, sampled 180 days after TCRalphabeta/CD19-depleted stem cell transplant. V gene TRBV12-3 or TRBV12-4 combines with J gene TRBJ1-6, with D unclear. This clonotype originated in a female patient between 2 and 10 years old who had a stem cell transplant for aplastic anemia, so the T cells may come from the graft donor. The CDR3: CASSLYSGAGSPLHF. The CDR3 DNA is TGTGCCAGCAGTTTATACTCGGGAGCAGGTTCACCCCTCCACTTT.